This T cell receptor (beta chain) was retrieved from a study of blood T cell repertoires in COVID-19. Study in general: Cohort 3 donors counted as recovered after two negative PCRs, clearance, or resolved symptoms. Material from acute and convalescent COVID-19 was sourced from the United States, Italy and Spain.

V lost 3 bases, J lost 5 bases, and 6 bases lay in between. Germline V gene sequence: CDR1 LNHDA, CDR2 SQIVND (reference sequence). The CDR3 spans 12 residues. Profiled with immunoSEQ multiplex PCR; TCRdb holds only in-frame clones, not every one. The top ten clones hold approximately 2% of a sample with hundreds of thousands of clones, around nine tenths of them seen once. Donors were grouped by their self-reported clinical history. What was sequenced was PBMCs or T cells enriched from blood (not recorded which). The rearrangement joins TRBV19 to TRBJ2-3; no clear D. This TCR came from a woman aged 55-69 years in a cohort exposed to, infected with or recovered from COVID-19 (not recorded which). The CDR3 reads CASSMRGDTQYF. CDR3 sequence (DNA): TGTGCCAGTAGTATGAGAGGAGATACGCAGTATTTT.